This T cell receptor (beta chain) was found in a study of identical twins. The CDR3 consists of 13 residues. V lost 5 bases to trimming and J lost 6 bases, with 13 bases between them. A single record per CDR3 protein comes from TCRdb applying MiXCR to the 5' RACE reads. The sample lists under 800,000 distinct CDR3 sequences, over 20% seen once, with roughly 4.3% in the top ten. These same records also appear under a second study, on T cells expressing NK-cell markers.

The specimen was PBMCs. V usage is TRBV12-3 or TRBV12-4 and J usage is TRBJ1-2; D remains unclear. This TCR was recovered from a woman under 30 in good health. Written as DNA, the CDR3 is TGTGCCAGCAGTCCGACTCCCTTGGATGGCTACACCTTC. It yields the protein CASSPTPLDGYTF.